This T cell receptor beta chain was obtained from a study of T cell repertoires in cytomegalovirus infection. Study summary: Matching HLA type and CMV infection were both indicated by public TCR beta signatures. Points from the study as a whole: HLA-C-restricted CMV-specific TCR beta clonotypes prevailed in the ex vivo response.

Germline values: CDR1 SGHAT, CDR2 FQNNGV. The CDR3 has 18 amino acids. Between the trimmed V and J ends, which lost 5 bases and 6 bases, there was a span of 25 bases. TCRdb reprocessed the reads with MiXCR, giving one entry per CDR3 protein. The sample yields 680,000 or so distinct CDR3 sequences, about 40% seen once. Comments on this clonotype: What it binds is not known.

This chain connects TRBV11-2 to TRBJ1-4; D perhaps matches TRBD1 (5 bases). This sequence originates from a human donor in good health (CMV status not recorded). Some clones in this sample may be carry-over from other donors' samples. Sequencing used PBMCs. The DNA of the CDR3 is TGTGCCAGCAGCCTTGGAAATTACCTGGCCTGGGGCCATGAAAAACTGTTTTTT. Amino acids: CASSLGNYLAWGHEKLFF. Full variable domain (rest looked up from reference TRBV11-2 and TRBJ1-4): EAGVAQSPRYKIIEKRQSVAFWCNPISGHATLYWYQQILGQGPKLLIQFQNNGVVDDSQLPKDRFSAERLKGVDSTLKIQPAKLEDSAVYLCASSLGNYLAWGHEKLFFGSGTQLSVL.